This TCR beta chain was identified in a study of cytomegalovirus exposure and HLA in healthy donors. The study ran its PCR with 60 Vbeta and 13 Jbeta primers. The table came from immunoSEQ multiplex PCR; TCRdb's copy has only in-frame clones and leaves some out. The sample includes about 150,000 clones, roughly 70% of them seen just once. Overall study results and limits: TCR beta sequences reportedly predicted most subjects' HLA-A and HLA-B alleles accurately. Reports described diagnosis of cytomegalovirus status by the classifier as highly specific and sensitive.

Comment on this clone: The antigen is unknown.

The receptor comes from a man aged 25 to 40 in good health and CMV-seronegative. Input material: PBMCs.

CDR3 in amino acids: CASSSDLAGVNTEAFF. CDR3 DNA: TGTGCCAGCAGCAGCGACTTGGCAGGGGTGAACACTGAAGCTTTCTTT. The chain links TRBV28 to TRBJ1-1, with D possibly matching TRBD1 (6 bases). CDR1 MDHEN and CDR2 SYDVKM come from the germline V gene. CDR3 size: 16 residues. V lost 6 bases and J lost 0, with 17 bases in between.